This T cell receptor (beta chain) was sequenced in a study of brain T cells in children with intractable seizures. Germline V CDR1 and CDR2: LGHNT, FRNRAP. The V and J ends lost 0 bases and 3 bases respectively, with 14 bases between them. The CDR3 runs to 16 residues. Study results and caveats: Pre-surgery blood may have been undersampled, hiding some clones.

Sequencing used immunoSEQ multiplex PCR; TCRdb keeps in-frame clones, though not all of them. This sample yields about 320,000 clones, of which over 90% are seen a single time; under 7% belongs to the top ten. On this clone: As yet, its antigen is unknown.

This sample's time point: blood from clinic visit 5 months post-surgery; TSC patient then seizure free. Only cases whose brain tissue showed the highest T cell transcript signatures were sequenced. Sequences were derived from peripheral blood, sampled 4 to 5 months after surgery. The rearrangement joins TRBV12-5 to TRBJ1-2; D perhaps matches TRBD1 (6 bases). The receptor comes from a boy in the first two years of life with tuberous sclerosis and intractable seizures. DNA of the CDR3: TGTGCTAGTGGTTTGGTAACAGGACAGCCTCACTATGGCTACACCTTC. Amino acids: CASGLVTGQPHYGYTF.